Below are 13 T cell receptor beta chains sequenced from a single sample in a study of response to subunit inactivated influenza vaccine. TCRdb re-called the RT-PCR reads through MiXCR, storing one row per CDR3 protein. The sample yields around 190,000 distinct CDR3 sequences, under 15% seen once. Sequenced here: CD8+ T cells sorted from PBMCs, sampled 5 to 6 days after vaccination. The receptor set was obtained from a man aged 45-60 years who received an inactivated influenza vaccine.

The chain is built from TRBV4-3 and TRBJ2-7; D might be TRBD2 (7 bases). V shed 1 base and J shed 3 bases, with 13 bases lying between them. This CDR3 comprises 15 residues. The V gene's germline CDR1 is LGHNA and CDR2 YSLEER. Written as DNA, the CDR3 is TGCGCCAGCAGCCAAGGGGCGGGGGCTAACTACGAGCAGTACTTC. Its translation: CASSQGAGANYEQYF.

V gene TRBV6-5 combines with J gene TRBJ2-7; 8 nucleotides agree with TRBD2. Germline CDR1 is MNHEY and CDR2 is SVGAGI. V dropped 2 bases and J dropped 4; count of bases not matched to a gene: 7. The CDR3 is 15 amino acids. The CDR3 nucleotides read TGTGCCAGCAGTTACGTGGGTAGCGGGGTGTACGAGCAGTACTTC. Translating gives CASSYVGSGVYEQYF.

The V call is TRBV11-2, the J call TRBJ2-7; 9 bases match TRBD2. Germline values: CDR1 SGHAT, CDR2 FQNNGV. V was pared by 5 bases and J by 3 bases, with 8 bases of the junction left unmatched. This CDR3 is 15 amino acids long. As DNA, the CDR3 is TGTGCCAGCAGCCTCCCCGGGACTAGCTTCTACGAGCAGTACTTC. Its translation is CASSLPGTSFYEQYF.

This chain uses TRBV12-3 or TRBV12-4 with TRBJ2-1; 9 bases line up with TRBD2. The length of the CDR3 is 13 residues. After removal of 6 bases from V and 4 bases from J, the junction contained 1 base not matched to a gene. The CDR3 reads CASRRGGYNEQFF. CDR3 bases: TGTGCCAGCAGGCGGGGGGGGTACAATGAGCAGTTCTTC.

The J gene is TRBJ2-6, the V gene TRBV7-6, with no clear D. Germline V gene sequence: CDR1 SGHVS, CDR2 FNYEAQ. The CDR3 runs to 16 residues. Trimming shortened V by 5 bases and J by 0 bases, and 11 bases separated the two germline ends. Here the CDR3 DNA reads TGTGCCAGCAGCCCCCCCTCCCTCTCTGGGGCCAACGTCCTGACTTTC. This translates into CASSPPSLSGANVLTF.

The chain is built from TRBV6-2 or TRBV6-3 and TRBJ2-7; D unclear. The V gene lost 6 bases and the J gene lost 2 bases, with 17 bases spanning the gap. Per the germline V gene, CDR1 is MNHEY and CDR2 is SVGEGT. The CDR3 is 15 amino acids. The CDR3 reads CASSNHSRVTYEQYF. The CDR3 bases are TGTGCCAGCAGCAACCACAGCCGGGTTACCTACGAGCAGTACTTC.

The CDR3 reads CATSRDQSSGPDNEQFF. CDR3 DNA: TGTGCCACCAGCAGAGATCAATCTAGCGGGCCGGACAATGAGCAGTTCTTC. The chain combines TRBV15 with TRBJ2-1; 8 positions match TRBD2. Germline-derived CDR1 and CDR2 are LNHNV and YYDKDF (reference sequence). The CDR3 has 17 amino acids. The trim removed 0 bases at V and 5 bases at J, leaving 9 bases unmatched.

The V gene is TRBV5-1, the J gene TRBJ1-2, with D unresolved. Trimming removed 6 bases from V and 2 bases from J, with 8 bases in between. Germline CDR1 SGHRS, CDR2 YFSETQ. The CDR3 totals 12 residues. The CDR3 nucleotides are TGCGCCAGCACGGACGGGAACTATGGCTACACCTTC. Encoded protein: CASTDGNYGYTF.

V and J are TRBV7-9 and TRBJ2-1; 8 bases match TRBD2. The CDR3 length is 13 residues. CDR1 is SEHNR, CDR2 FQNEAQ, per germline (reference sequence). After removal of 8 bases from V and 9 bases from J, the junction contained 9 bases not matched to a gene. CDR3 amino acids: CASVGREDTEQFF. For the CDR3, the DNA is TGTGCCAGCGTCGGGCGGGAGGACACTGAGCAGTTCTTC.

This clonotype was picked up a small number of times. The chain uses TRBV4-3 and TRBJ1-6, with 10 bases fitting TRBD1. Germline V gives CDR1 LGHNA, CDR2 YSLEER. V lost 0 bases, J lost 9 bases, and 5 bases stayed unmatched. CDR3 length equals 16 residues. The CDR3 sequence is CASSQDRRTGGSPLHF. CDR3 bases: TGCGCCAGCAGCCAAGATCGGAGGACAGGGGGTTCACCCCTCCACTTT.

The genes are TRBV6-5 and TRBJ2-1; TRBD1 might be the D (5 bases). This CDR3 has 14 residues. Trimming shortened V by 0 bases and J by 6 bases, and 9 bases separated the two germline ends. The germline gives CDR1 MNHEY, CDR2 SVGAGI. The CDR3 here is CASSYSPRANEQFF. DNA for the CDR3: TGTGCCAGCAGTTACTCCCCCAGGGCCAATGAGCAGTTCTTC.

This clonotype turned up a few times. The rearrangement joins TRBV12-3 or TRBV12-4 to TRBJ1-3; 7 bases match TRBD1. Germline trimming cut 4 bases from V and 3 bases from J; bases unmatched to any gene: 9. The CDR3 sequence is 16 residues long. The CDR3 spells CASSSWKTGDGNTIYF. In DNA, the CDR3 is TGTGCCAGCAGTTCCTGGAAAACAGGGGATGGAAACACCATATATTTT.

This clonotype was picked up a small number of times. The chain carries TRBV3-1 and TRBJ1-1; the D gene is possibly TRBD1 (6 bases). The CDR3 sequence is 17 residues long. Germline loops: CDR1 LGHDT, CDR2 YNNKEL (reference sequence). V shed 0 bases and J shed 8 bases, with 22 bases lying between them. The CDR3 DNA reads TGTGCCAGCAGCCAAGAGGCCGGACAGCTCCCCGAACCGGAAGCTTTCTTT. Translating gives CASSQEAGQLPEPEAFF.